The 2 T cell receptor beta chains presented below share a single source sample, sequenced in a study of blood T cell repertoires in COVID-19. Profiling relied on immunoSEQ multiplex PCR, and the TCRdb table lists in-frame clones only, not all of them. Of 30,000 to 35,000 clones listed, 90% are singletons. Sequencing was carried out using peripheral blood. Receptor source: a human donor in a cohort sampled during active COVID-19.

The chain employs TRBV2 and TRBJ2-7, with D unresolved. This CDR3 is 13 amino acids long. Germline CDR1 is SNHLY and CDR2 is FYNNEI. Trimming cost V 4 bases and J 4 bases, with 11 bases left between them. The CDR3 nucleotides are TGTGCCAGCAGTGCGACAAGCCAGTACGAGCAGTACTTC. This sequence encodes CASSATSQYEQYF.

The V and J genes are TRBV19 and TRBJ2-1; tentative D call: TRBD2 (6 bases). CDR1 LNHDA and CDR2 SQIVND come from the germline V gene (reference sequence). Trimming removed 3 bases from V and 5 bases from J, with 17 bases in between. The CDR3 length is 16 residues. As DNA, the CDR3 is TGTGCCAGTAGTATTTTAAGCGGGCCGGGGCACAATGAGCAGTTCTTC. Its translation: CASSILSGPGHNEQFF. Variable domain in full (rest from reference TRBV19 and TRBJ2-1): DGGITQSPKYLFRKEGQNVTLSCEQNLNHDAMYWYRQDPGQGLRLIYYSQIVNDFQKGDIAEGYSVSREKKESFPLTVTSAQKNPTAFYLCASSILSGPGHNEQFFGPGTRLTVL.